This T cell receptor (beta chain) was recovered during a study of T cell responses to AZD1222 COVID-19 vaccine. The CDR3 totals 12 residues. Germline lookup yields CDR1 MGHDK and CDR2 SYGVNS. V lost 1 base, J lost 1 base, and 1 base lay in between. TCRdb's copy holds only in-frame clones and misses some; the assay was immunoSEQ multiplex PCR. This table has about 130,000 clones, 86% appearing once. This clonotype was obtained from an adult in good health. The material sequenced was peripheral blood, taken on day 0 of AZD1222 vaccination. The rearrangement links TRBV25-1 to TRBJ1-1; D unclear. The CDR3 bases are TGTGCCAGCAGTGAATCGAACACTGAAGCTTTCTTT. Translating it yields CASSESNTEAFF. Together with reference TRBV25-1 and TRBJ1-1, the CDR3 gives the full variable domain: EADIYQTPRYLVIGTGKKITLECSQTMGHDKMYWYQQDPGMELHLIHYSYGVNSTEKGDLSSESTVSRIRTEHFPLTLESARPSHTSQYLCASSESNTEAFFGQGTRLTVV.